The rows below give T cell receptor beta chains drawn from one sample of a study of shared clonotypes between healthy human individuals. The protocol was immunoSEQ multiplex PCR, while the TCRdb copy is restricted to in-frame clones and leaves out a portion. The data contain 2 million to 3 million clones, approximately 93% of them singletons. The specimen was naive CD4+ T cells from PBMCs. The receptor set was obtained from a young man in good health. Some clones in this sample may be carry-over from other donors' samples. Each CDR3 is given with its conserved first and last residue. Each record gives: clone size, D gene, J gene, V gene, CDR3 DNA, CDR3 protein. The D gene is left open where the match is weak. Some rows mark clone size as missing; the rest say once, few, many or name a class of expanded clone.

clone size: -
D gene: TRBD2
J gene: TRBJ2-7
V gene: TRBV5-4
CDR3 DNA: TGTGCCAGCAGCTCTCACTATAGCGGGAGTTCAGAGCAGTACTTC
CDR3 protein: CASSSHYSGSSEQYF

clone size: -
D gene: -
J gene: TRBJ1-4
V gene: TRBV25-1
CDR3 DNA: TGTGCCAGCAGTGACGCAGGGTTAGCTAATGAAAAACTGTTTTTT
CDR3 protein: CASSDAGLANEKLFF

clone size: -
D gene: TRBD2
J gene: TRBJ2-1
V gene: TRBV6-6
CDR3 DNA: TGTGCCAGCGCCCGGACTAGCGGGACCCCGGATGAGCAGTTCTTC
CDR3 protein: CASARTSGTPDEQFF

clone size: -
D gene: TRBD2
J gene: TRBJ2-5
V gene: TRBV18
CDR3 DNA: TGTGCCAGCTCACCGGAACTAGCGATCACTTCAGGGGAGACCCAGTACTTC
CDR3 protein: CASSPELAITSGETQYF

clone size: -
D gene: -
J gene: TRBJ2-1
V gene: TRBV5-6
CDR3 DNA: TGTGCCAGCAGCTTGGGGCACAATGAGCAGTTCTTC
CDR3 protein: CASSLGHNEQFF

clone size: -
D gene: -
J gene: TRBJ2-3
V gene: TRBV5-4
CDR3 DNA: TGTGCCAGCAGCTTCGGCTACACAGATACGCAGTATTTT
CDR3 protein: CASSFGYTDTQYF

clone size: once
D gene: TRBD1
J gene: TRBJ1-5
V gene: TRBV6-6
CDR3 DNA: TGTGCCAGCACGGCAGGGGGCGCGGGCAATCAGCCCCAGCATTTT
CDR3 protein: CASTAGGAGNQPQHF

clone size: -
D gene: -
J gene: TRBJ2-7
V gene: TRBV7-2
CDR3 DNA: TGTGCCAGCAGCTTTGACAGACTTTACGAGCAGTACTTC
CDR3 protein: CASSFDRLYEQYF

clone size: -
D gene: TRBD2
J gene: TRBJ2-3
V gene: TRBV5-4
CDR3 DNA: TGTGCCAGCACCCTGAGCGGGGAGGGCACAGATACGCAGTATTTT
CDR3 protein: CASTLSGEGTDTQYF

clone size: -
D gene: -
J gene: TRBJ2-7
V gene: TRBV30
CDR3 DNA: TGTGCCTCCGGGACTTCTCTCTACGAGCAGTACTTC
CDR3 protein: CASGTSLYEQYF

clone size: -
D gene: TRBD2
J gene: TRBJ2-7
V gene: TRBV5-1
CDR3 DNA: TGCGCCAGCAGCGGGAGGGCAGACTCCTACGAGCAATACTTC
CDR3 protein: CASSGRADSYEQYF

clone size: -
D gene: -
J gene: TRBJ1-4
V gene: TRBV2
CDR3 DNA: TGTGCCAGCAGTGAAGCGCGTATAGGTGAAAAACTGTTTTTT
CDR3 protein: CASSEARIGEKLFF

clone size: -
D gene: TRBD2
J gene: TRBJ2-7
V gene: TRBV7-6
CDR3 DNA: TGTGCCAGCAGCTTAGCGCGGGGGACCGAGCAGTACTTC
CDR3 protein: CASSLARGTEQYF

clone size: once
D gene: -
J gene: TRBJ2-3
V gene: TRBV9
CDR3 DNA: TGTGCCCCGGTCCGGCCTAGCACAGATACGCAGTATTTT
CDR3 protein: CAPVRPSTDTQYF

clone size: -
D gene: TRBD2
J gene: TRBJ2-3
V gene: TRBV11-2
CDR3 DNA: TGTGCCAGCAGCTTAGGTAGCGGGAGGGCCCGTACGCAGTATTTT
CDR3 protein: CASSLGSGRARTQYF

clone size: -
D gene: -
J gene: TRBJ1-5
V gene: TRBV18
CDR3 DNA: TGTGCCAGCTCACCACCGAATTTGGGGTACGGTCAGCCCCAGCATTTT
CDR3 protein: CASSPPNLGYGQPQHF

clone size: -
D gene: TRBD2
J gene: TRBJ2-1
V gene: TRBV6-5
CDR3 DNA: TGTGCCAGCAGTTACGGGTCGGGAGGGCCAGGCAATGAGCAGTTCTTC
CDR3 protein: CASSYGSGGPGNEQFF

clone size: -
D gene: -
J gene: TRBJ2-5
V gene: TRBV30
CDR3 DNA: TGTGCCTGGAGTATGTTAGCCGGGGAGACCCAGTACTTC
CDR3 protein: CAWSMLAGETQYF

clone size: -
D gene: -
J gene: TRBJ1-5
V gene: TRBV19
CDR3 DNA: TGTGCCAGTAGTATAGGGAGGGGCTCCAGGGGAGGGCCCCAGCATTTT
CDR3 protein: CASSIGRGSRGGPQHF

clone size: few
D gene: -
J gene: TRBJ1-5
V gene: TRBV10-3
CDR3 DNA: TGTGCCATCAGTGAGTGGACAGCTAATCAGCCCCAGCATTTT
CDR3 protein: CAISEWTANQPQHF

clone size: -
D gene: -
J gene: TRBJ2-7
V gene: TRBV5-4
CDR3 DNA: TGTGCCAGCAGCCCCTCGGAGGGCTCCTACGAGCAGTACTTC
CDR3 protein: CASSPSEGSYEQYF

clone size: -
D gene: TRBD2
J gene: TRBJ2-1
V gene: TRBV5-1
CDR3 DNA: TGCGCCAGCAGCGAAGGGACTAGCGGGAGTTTGAATGAGCAGTTCTTC
CDR3 protein: CASSEGTSGSLNEQFF

clone size: -
D gene: TRBD1
J gene: TRBJ1-4
V gene: TRBV5-1
CDR3 DNA: TGCGCCAGCAGCTTGCCGGCAGGGGGTCATTCCGATGAAAAACTGTTTTTT
CDR3 protein: CASSLPAGGHSDEKLFF

clone size: -
D gene: TRBD2
J gene: TRBJ2-1
V gene: TRBV27
CDR3 DNA: TGTGCCAGCAGTTTGCGCCTCAGACTAGCGGGGGGAAATGAGCAGTTCTTC
CDR3 protein: CASSLRLRLAGGNEQFF

clone size: -
D gene: -
J gene: TRBJ2-3
V gene: TRBV30
CDR3 DNA: TGTGCCTGGGCCCCGAGCACAGATACGCAGTATTTT
CDR3 protein: CAWAPSTDTQYF

clone size: -
D gene: -
J gene: TRBJ2-7
V gene: TRBV28
CDR3 DNA: TGTGCCAGCAGTTTTAAGGTGGGACGGTACTCCTACGAGCAGTACTTC
CDR3 protein: CASSFKVGRYSYEQYF